The rows below give T cell receptor beta chains drawn from one sample of a study of cytomegalovirus exposure and HLA in healthy donors. The repertoire was sequenced with immunoSEQ multiplex PCR; TCRdb's copy has only in-frame clones and lacks some. The sample has over 150,000 clones, about 90% seen once. The material sequenced was PBMCs. These receptors came from a woman under 30 in good health and CMV-seropositive. Each CDR3 is given with its conserved first and last residue. Expanded clones get a size class; other rows say once, few or many, or leave the size out.

v_call: TRBV4-1
j_call: TRBJ2-1
clone_size: NA
cdr3_aa: CASSQVKGGEQFF

v_call: TRBV9
j_call: TRBJ1-4
clone_size: NA
cdr3_aa: CASSVGGAEEEKLFF

v_call: TRBV28
j_call: TRBJ1-4
clone_size: once
cdr3_aa: CASSKLIGTRDEKLFF

v_call: TRBV5-1
j_call: TRBJ2-7
clone_size: NA
cdr3_aa: CASSHRTGQGTYEQYF

v_call: TRBV6-5
j_call: TRBJ2-1
clone_size: NA
cdr3_aa: CASSSVGGADEQFF

v_call: TRBV11-2
j_call: TRBJ2-7
clone_size: NA
cdr3_aa: CASSLLAGAIYEQYF

v_call: TRBV28
j_call: TRBJ1-2
clone_size: NA
cdr3_aa: CASSFAPQGYGYTF

v_call: TRBV28
j_call: TRBJ2-7
clone_size: NA
cdr3_aa: CASSPGRQVPYEQYF

v_call: TRBV5-1
j_call: TRBJ2-5
clone_size: NA
cdr3_aa: CASSLGTSGRETQYF

v_call: TRBV29-1
j_call: TRBJ2-3
clone_size: NA
cdr3_aa: CSERFADTQYF

v_call: TRBV27
j_call: TRBJ1-3
clone_size: NA
cdr3_aa: CASSPYRGTGGGSGNTIYF

v_call: TRBV9
j_call: TRBJ1-2
clone_size: NA
cdr3_aa: CASSVGWGKAYGYTF

v_call: TRBV7-2
j_call: TRBJ2-4
clone_size: once
cdr3_aa: CASSFMGGRGGKNIQYF

v_call: TRBV9
j_call: TRBJ1-4
clone_size: NA
cdr3_aa: CASSPMGNRGEKLFF

v_call: TRBV2
j_call: TRBJ2-1
clone_size: NA
cdr3_aa: CASTRGREFF

v_call: TRBV29-1
j_call: TRBJ1-1
clone_size: NA
cdr3_aa: CSTRQAPGTEAFF